This T cell receptor beta chain was sequenced in a study of OX40 agonist ivuxolimab in advanced cancers. Background on the study: There were three patients with partial responses, one having hepatocellular carcinoma and two cutaneous melanoma. Study-wide findings and caveats: At 0.1 to 3.0 mg/kg, CD4+ and CD8+ blood T cells expanded clonally by week 6. The study did not work out the antigen specificity of the expanded peripheral T cells. Expanded clones belonging to CD8+ T cells outnumbered, on average, those of CD4+.

On this clone: Its matching antigen is unknown.

Repertoires were generated with immunoSEQ multiplex PCR, while TCRdb's copy carries only in-frame clones and drops some. The sample comprises about 73,000 clones, roughly 88% of which are singletons, and approximately 2.6% rests with the top ten. The source is an adult with an advanced solid tumor such as melanoma, head and neck, liver or kidney cancer. The specimen comprised CD4+ or CD8+ T cells sorted from blood, sampled in a trial of the OX40 agonist ivuxolimab.

The chain's CDR3 is CASSPEWGATYGYTF. CDR3 coding DNA: TGCGCCAGCAGCCCCGAGTGGGGGGCGACCTATGGCTACACCTTC. The rearrangement joins TRBV5-1 to TRBJ1-2; a weak D match, TRBD1 (6 bases). The CDR3 has 15 residues. From germline, CDR1 is SGHRS and CDR2 YFSETQ. V was cut by 4 bases and J by 4 bases, with 17 bases left in between.